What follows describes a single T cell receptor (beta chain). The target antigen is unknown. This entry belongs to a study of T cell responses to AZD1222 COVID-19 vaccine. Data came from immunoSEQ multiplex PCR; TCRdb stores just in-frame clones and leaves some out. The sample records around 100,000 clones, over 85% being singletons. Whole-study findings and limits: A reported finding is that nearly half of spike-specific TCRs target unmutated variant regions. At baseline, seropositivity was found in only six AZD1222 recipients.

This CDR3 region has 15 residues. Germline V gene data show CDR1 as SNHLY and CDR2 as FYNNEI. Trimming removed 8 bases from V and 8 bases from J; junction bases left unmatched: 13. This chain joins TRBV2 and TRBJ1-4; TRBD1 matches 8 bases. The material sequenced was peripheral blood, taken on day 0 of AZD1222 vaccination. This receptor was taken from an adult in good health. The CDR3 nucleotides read TGTGCCAGCCACCGACCGGACAGGGAGGGAGAAAAACTGTTTTTT. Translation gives CASHRPDREGEKLFF.